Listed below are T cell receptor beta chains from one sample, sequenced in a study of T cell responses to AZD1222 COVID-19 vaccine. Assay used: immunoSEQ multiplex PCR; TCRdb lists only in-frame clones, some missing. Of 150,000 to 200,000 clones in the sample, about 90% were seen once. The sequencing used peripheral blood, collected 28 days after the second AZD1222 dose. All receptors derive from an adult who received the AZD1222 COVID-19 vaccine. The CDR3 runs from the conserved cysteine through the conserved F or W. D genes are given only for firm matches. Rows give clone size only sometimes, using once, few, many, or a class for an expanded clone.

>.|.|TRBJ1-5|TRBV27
CASSKRGNQPQHF
TGTGCCAGCAGTAAACGGGGGAATCAGCCCCAGCATTTT
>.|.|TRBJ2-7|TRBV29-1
CSAATGYEQYF
TGCAGCGCGGCGACAGGCTACGAGCAGTACTTC
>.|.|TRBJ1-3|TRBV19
CASSPYGGGGNTIYF
TGTGCCAGTAGCCCTTATGGCGGGGGTGGAAACACCATATATTTT
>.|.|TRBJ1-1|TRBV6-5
CASSLMRNTEAFF
TGTGCCAGCAGTTTGATGAGGAACACTGAAGCTTTCTTT
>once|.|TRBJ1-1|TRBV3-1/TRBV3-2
CASSQGRGAFF
TGTGCCAGCAGCCAAGGGCGTGGGGCTTTCTTT
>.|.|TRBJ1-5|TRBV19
CASSIASNQPQHF
TGTGCCAGTAGTATAGCAAGCAATCAGCCCCAGCATTTT
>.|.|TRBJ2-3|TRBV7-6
CASSLRGDKKDTQYF
TGTGCCAGCAGCTTAAGAGGGGACAAAAAAGATACGCAGTATTTT
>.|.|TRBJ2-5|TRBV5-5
CASSLEKRRVETQYF
TGTGCCAGCAGCTTGGAGAAGCGGCGTGTAGAGACCCAGTACTTC
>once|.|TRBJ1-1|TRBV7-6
CASSLEGVVNTEAFF
TGTGCCAGCAGCTTAGAAGGGGTGGTGAACACTGAAGCTTTCTTT
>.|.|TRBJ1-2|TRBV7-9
CASSPTPGDPSRGYTF
TGTGCCAGCAGCCCCACGCCGGGGGACCCGTCGAGGGGCTACACCTTC
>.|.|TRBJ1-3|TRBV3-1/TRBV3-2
CASSERPQVIARGNTIYF
TGTGCCAGCAGCGAGAGACCCCAGGTGATCGCTCGGGGAAACACCATATATTTT
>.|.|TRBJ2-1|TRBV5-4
CASSLAQGTHNEQFF
TGTGCCAGCAGCTTGGCGCAGGGGACCCACAATGAGCAGTTCTTC
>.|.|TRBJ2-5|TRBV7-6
CASIAGASNGETQYF
TGTGCCAGCATCGCGGGGGCTAGTAATGGGGAGACCCAGTACTTC
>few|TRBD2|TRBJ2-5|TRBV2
CASSSGVTGGETQYF
TGTGCCAGCTCTAGCGGGGTGACCGGGGGGGAGACCCAGTACTTC
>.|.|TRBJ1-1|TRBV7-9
CASSSSYTRHAEAFF
TGTGCCAGCAGCTCTTCTTACACCCGGCACGCTGAAGCTTTCTTT
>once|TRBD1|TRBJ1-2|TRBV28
CASSSGEGAQDYGYTF
TGTGCCAGCAGTTCGGGGGAGGGGGCGCAAGACTATGGCTACACCTTC
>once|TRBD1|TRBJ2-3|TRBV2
CASSDETGGIIDTQYF
TGTGCCAGCAGTGACGAGACAGGGGGCATTATAGATACGCAGTATTTT
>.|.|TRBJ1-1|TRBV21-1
CASSRTRGTEAFF
TGTGCCAGCAGCAGGACCCGGGGCACTGAAGCTTTCTTT
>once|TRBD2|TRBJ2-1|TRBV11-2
CASSFSGGNHNEQFF
TGTGCCAGCAGTTTTAGCGGGGGAAACCACAATGAGCAGTTCTTC
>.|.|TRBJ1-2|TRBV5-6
CASSLGVSDNGYTF
TGTGCCAGCAGCTTGGGTGTATCAGACAATGGCTACACCTTC
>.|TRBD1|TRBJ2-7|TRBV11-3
CASSFAGGTEQYF
TGTGCCAGCAGCTTTGCAGGGGGTACGGAGCAGTACTTC
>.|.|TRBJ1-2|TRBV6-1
CASSEAGQIANYGYTF
TGTGCCAGCAGTGAAGCCGGACAGATAGCTAACTATGGCTACACCTTC
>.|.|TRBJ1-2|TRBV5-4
CASSLKGNVGYGYTF
TGTGCCAGCAGCTTGAAGGGAAACGTCGGCTATGGCTACACCTTC
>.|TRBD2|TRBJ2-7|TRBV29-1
CSVAGGGLKTYEQYF
TGCAGCGTTGCGGGGGGGGGCCTGAAAACCTACGAGCAGTACTTC
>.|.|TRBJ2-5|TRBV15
CATSRAGGDRETQYF
TGTGCCACCAGCAGAGCGGGGGGCGATCGGGAGACCCAGTACTTC
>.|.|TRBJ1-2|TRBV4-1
CASSQDGDYGYTF
TGCGCCAGCAGCCAAGATGGGGACTATGGCTACACCTTC
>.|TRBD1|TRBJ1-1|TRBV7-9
CASSPGTGGTEAFF
TGTGCCAGCAGCCCGGGAACAGGGGGGACTGAAGCTTTCTTT
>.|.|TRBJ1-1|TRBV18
CASSPNSVLTNTEAFF
TGTGCCAGCTCACCCAATTCGGTACTCACGAACACTGAAGCTTTCTTT
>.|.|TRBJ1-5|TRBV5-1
CASSRDSNQPQHF
TGCGCCAGCAGCCGGGACAGCAATCAGCCCCAGCATTTT
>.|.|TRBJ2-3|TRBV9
CASSAQTRKTDTQYF
TGTGCCAGCAGCGCTCAGACTAGGAAAACAGATACGCAGTATTTT
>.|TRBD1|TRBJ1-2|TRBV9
CASTLNLGQGPQGWTF
TGTGCCAGCACCCTGAACTTAGGACAGGGGCCCCAAGGCTGGACCTTC
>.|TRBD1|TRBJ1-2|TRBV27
CASRRLDRGFGYTF
TGTGCCAGCAGGCGGCTGGACAGGGGGTTTGGCTACACCTTC
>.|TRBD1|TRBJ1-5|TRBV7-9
CASSRTGVNQPQHF
TGTGCCAGCAGCCGGACAGGGGTCAATCAGCCCCAGCATTTT
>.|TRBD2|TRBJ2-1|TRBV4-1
CASSLTQRGDDEQFF
TGCGCCAGCAGCCTTACACAGCGGGGGGACGATGAGCAGTTCTTC
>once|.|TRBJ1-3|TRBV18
CASSQVGTSGNTIYF
TGTGCCAGCTCACAGGTGGGAACCTCTGGAAACACCATATATTTT
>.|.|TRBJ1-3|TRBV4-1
CASSPGRGAASGNTIYF
TGCGCCAGCAGCCCAGGCCGCGGAGCAGCCTCTGGAAACACCATATATTTT
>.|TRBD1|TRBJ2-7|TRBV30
CAWSVGTGGAYEQYF
TGTGCCTGGAGTGTAGGGACAGGGGGAGCCTACGAGCAGTACTTC
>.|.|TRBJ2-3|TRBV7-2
CASSNQRGDTQYF
TGTGCCAGCAGCAACCAACGGGGAGATACGCAGTATTTT
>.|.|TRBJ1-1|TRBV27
CASSLGRGAATEAFF
TGTGCCAGCAGTTTGGGGCGGGGAGCTGCCACTGAAGCTTTCTTT
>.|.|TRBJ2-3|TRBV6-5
CASSYTGQSTDTQYF
TGTGCCAGCAGTTACACTGGGCAAAGCACAGATACGCAGTATTTT
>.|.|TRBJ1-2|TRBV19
CASSIDDSGYGYTF
TGTGCCAGTAGTATTGATGATTCAGGCTATGGCTACACCTTC
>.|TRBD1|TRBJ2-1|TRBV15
CATSRDPRDRGYEQFF
TGTGCCACCAGCAGAGATCCCCGGGACAGGGGATATGAGCAGTTCTTC
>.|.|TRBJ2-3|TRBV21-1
CASSNRQEFCTDTQYF
TGTGCCAGCAGCAACCGACAGGAGTTCTGCACAGATACGCAGTATTTT
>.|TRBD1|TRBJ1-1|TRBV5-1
CASSQGQGVSEAFF
TGCGCCAGCAGCCAGGGACAGGGGGTAAGTGAAGCTTTCTTT